This TCR beta chain emerged from a study of identical twins. Overall study results and limits: Memory repertoires lacked the insertion deficit that abundant cord blood beta clonotypes showed. Analyses of zero insertions could be partly confounded by invariant MAIT and iNKT cells.

CDR1 SGHRS and CDR2 YFSETQ come from the germline V gene. The V and J ends lost 0 bases and 4 bases respectively, with 10 bases between them. The CDR3 contains 14 residues. Every one of the donors was a healthy Caucasian. This clonotype was found a few times. Antigen specificity is unknown. Template switching added a universal primer binding site, and final cDNA carried unique molecular identifiers. In TCRdb, the 5' RACE reads were re-called with MiXCR into one record per CDR3 protein. This repertoire shows about 430,000 distinct CDR3 sequences, roughly 20% found once; its top ten account for about 12%.

The specimen sequenced was naive T cells sorted from blood. The chain uses TRBV5-1 and TRBJ1-1; no definite D call. This receptor was identified in a man over 45 in good health. CDR3 region: CASSLGGEATEAFF. For the CDR3, the DNA is TGCGCCAGCAGCTTGGGCGGGGAGGCCACTGAAGCTTTCTTT. Drawing the rest from reference TRBV5-1 and TRBJ1-1, the complete variable domain is KAGVTQTPRYLIKTRGQQVTLSCSPISGHRSVSWYQQTPGQGLQFLFEYFSETQRNKGNFPGRFSGRQFSNSRSEMNVSTLELGDSALYLCASSLGGEATEAFFGQGTRLTVV.